The clone carrying this T cell receptor (beta chain) was observed a handful of times. Its antigen is still unknown. The sample's time point: patch test 1, 2 weeks after DPC sensitization. Treatment given: therapeutic diphenylcyclopropenone sensitization with weekly scalp DPC. Losses at the gene ends were 3 bases for V and 7 bases for J; bases not matched to a gene: 6. This CDR3 comprises 17 residues. Germline CDR1 and CDR2: KGHDR and SFDVKD. Authors' data handling: A per-sample median of about 100,000 TCRs was observed, with counts ranging from roughly 20,000 to 700,000. A single record per CDR3 protein comes from TCRdb applying MiXCR to the RACE reads. The V and J calls were determined by TCRdb, not by the authors. The repertoire holds around 380,000 distinct CDR3 sequences, with more than 4.5% as singletons. The data derive from a study of human T cells and chemical hapten exposure. Study-level background: Mostly female patients had alopecia areata, totalis or universalis. Study-level points and caveats: In comparison with controls, expanded TCRs gave rise to a significantly larger number of large CDR3 similarity clusters.

The receptor's source is a woman in her 50s with alopecia areata. Some clones in this sample may be carry-over from other donors' samples. Sequencing was performed on whole blood, taken in connection with sensitization to the hapten diphenylcyclopropenone (DPC). The chain joins TRBV24-1 to TRBJ2-3; TRBD2 aligns across 16 bases. DNA of the CDR3: TGTGCCACCAGTGATACTGGGACTAGCGGGGGGGCCCATACGCAGTATTTT. Residues: CATSDTGTSGGAHTQYF.